This T cell receptor (beta chain) was identified in a study of lymphopenia after photon versus proton radiotherapy. Study outcomes and limitations: Relative stability marked proton patients; photon patients lost diversity and naive cells.

The CDR3 spans 15 residues. Per germline, CDR1 SEHNR and CDR2 FQNEAQ (reference sequence). Trimming cost V 7 bases and J 0 bases, with 13 bases left between them. As to this clone: The antigen remains unidentified.

Sequenced by immunoSEQ multiplex PCR; TCRdb stores in-frame clones only, minus some. Of 45,000 to 65,000 clones in the sample, roughly 90% were seen once. The genes are TRBV7-9 and TRBJ2-1; D not resolved. The sequence derives from a woman aged 40 to 50 with cholangiocarcinoma. The sample consisted of peripheral blood, taken from a patient treated with photon-based radiotherapy. This CDR3 reads CASTQEQSSYNEQFF. The CDR3 bases are TGTGCCAGCACCCAGGAACAGAGCTCCTACAATGAGCAGTTCTTC.